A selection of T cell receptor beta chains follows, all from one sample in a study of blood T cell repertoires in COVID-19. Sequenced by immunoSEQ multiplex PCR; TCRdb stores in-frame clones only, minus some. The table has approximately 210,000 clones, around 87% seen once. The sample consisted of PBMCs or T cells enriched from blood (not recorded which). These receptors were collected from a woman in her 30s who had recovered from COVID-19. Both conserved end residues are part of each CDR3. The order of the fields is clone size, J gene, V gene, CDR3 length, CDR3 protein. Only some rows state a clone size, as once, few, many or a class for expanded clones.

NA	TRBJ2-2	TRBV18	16	CASSPVGGANTGELFF
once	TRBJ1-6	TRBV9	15	CASSGRQGNNSPLHF
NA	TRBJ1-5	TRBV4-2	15	CASSQGDRGNQPQHF
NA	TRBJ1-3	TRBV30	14	CAWTAGSSGNTIYF
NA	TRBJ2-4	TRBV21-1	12	CASSGGENIQYF
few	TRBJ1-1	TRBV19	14	CASSTRQMGTEAFF
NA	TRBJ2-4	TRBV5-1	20	CASSDKKTSQTTRKSNIQYF
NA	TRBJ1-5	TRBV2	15	CASSEETASNQPQHF
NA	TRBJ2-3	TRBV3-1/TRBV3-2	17	CASSQAFIRGTTDTQYF
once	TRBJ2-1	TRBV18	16	CASSPPAGGPRNEQFF
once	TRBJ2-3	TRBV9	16	CASSGVAGGYGDTQYF
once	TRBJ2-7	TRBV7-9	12	CASTQGGYEQYF
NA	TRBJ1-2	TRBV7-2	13	CASVPPANYGYTF
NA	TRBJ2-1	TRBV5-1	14	CASSLAGGAHEQFF
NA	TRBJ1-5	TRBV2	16	CASSDSVGHSNQPQHF
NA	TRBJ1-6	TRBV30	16	CAWSVWANTYNSPLHF
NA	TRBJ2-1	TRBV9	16	CASSNVPGQGGDEQFF
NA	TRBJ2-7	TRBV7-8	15	CASSLISSFTYEQYF
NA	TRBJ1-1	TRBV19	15	CASSLGQVMNTEAFF
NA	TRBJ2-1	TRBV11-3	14	CASSLGQNYNEQFF
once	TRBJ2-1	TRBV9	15	CASSSDQRGHNEQFF
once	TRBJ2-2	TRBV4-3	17	CASSPGLAGTNTGELFF
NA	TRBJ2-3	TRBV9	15	CASSVGDTPTDTQYF
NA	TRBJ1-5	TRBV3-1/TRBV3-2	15	CASSPGQLSNQPQHF
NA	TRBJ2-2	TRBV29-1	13	CSVGTGRTGELFF
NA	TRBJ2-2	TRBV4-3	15	CASSQRTGKGGELFF
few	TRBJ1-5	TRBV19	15	CASRSRGGGNQPQHF
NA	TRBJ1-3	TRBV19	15	CASTSSGEPLNTIYF